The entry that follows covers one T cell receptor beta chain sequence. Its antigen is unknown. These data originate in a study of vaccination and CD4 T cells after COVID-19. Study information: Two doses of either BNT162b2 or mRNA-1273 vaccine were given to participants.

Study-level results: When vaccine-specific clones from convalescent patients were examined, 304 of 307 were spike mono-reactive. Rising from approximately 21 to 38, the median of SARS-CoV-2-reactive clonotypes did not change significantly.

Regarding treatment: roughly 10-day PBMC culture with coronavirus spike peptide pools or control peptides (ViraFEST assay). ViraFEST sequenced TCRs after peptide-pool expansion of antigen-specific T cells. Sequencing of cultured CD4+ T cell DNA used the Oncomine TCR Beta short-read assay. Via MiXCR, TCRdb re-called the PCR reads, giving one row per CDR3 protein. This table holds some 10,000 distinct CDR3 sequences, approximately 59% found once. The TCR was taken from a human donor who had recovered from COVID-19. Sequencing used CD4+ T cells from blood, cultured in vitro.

The CDR3 DNA is TGTGCCAGCAGCTCCTCCGGGGAGACCCAGTACTTC. It yields the protein CASSSSGETQYF. The chain couples TRBV7-9 to TRBJ2-5; D remains ambiguous. With 4 bases removed from V and 5 bases from J, the gap between germline ends came to 8 bases. Germline assignment: CDR1 SEHNR and CDR2 FQNEAQ (reference sequence). The CDR3 extends over 12 amino acids.